This T cell receptor (beta chain) was documented in a study of T-cell memory formation after mild COVID-19. Across the study: TCR clusters were mostly donor specific.

Libraries for TCRalpha and TCRbeta carried sample barcodes and unique molecular identifiers via 5'RACE. TCRdb ran MiXCR on the 5' RACE reads and lists one entry per CDR3 protein. Of roughly 160,000 distinct CDR3 sequences in the sample, approximately 10% were seen once. The CDR3 sequence is 11 residues long. CDR1 SGHTA and CDR2 FQGTGA come from the germline V gene. With 5 bases removed from V and 5 bases from J, the gap between germline ends came to 6 bases. Study-wide results and caveats: Prior to infection, memory already included some responding clones, suggesting cross-reactive memory joined. Largely, contracting CD4+ clones fell within CM and EM, and contracting CD8+ clones within EMRA.

This clonotype was seen ten or more times. The antigen remains unidentified. The clonotype comes from a man younger than 35 who had mild COVID-19 (a few samples of this study predate the infection). Cell type and time point are not known. Sequences were obtained from PBMCs or a T cell subset sorted from them (not recorded which). The chain links TRBV7-3 to TRBJ2-5; tentative D call: TRBD2 (5 bases). The CDR3: CASSRGETQYF. The CDR3 DNA reads as TGTGCCAGCAGCCGCGGGGAGACCCAGTACTTC.